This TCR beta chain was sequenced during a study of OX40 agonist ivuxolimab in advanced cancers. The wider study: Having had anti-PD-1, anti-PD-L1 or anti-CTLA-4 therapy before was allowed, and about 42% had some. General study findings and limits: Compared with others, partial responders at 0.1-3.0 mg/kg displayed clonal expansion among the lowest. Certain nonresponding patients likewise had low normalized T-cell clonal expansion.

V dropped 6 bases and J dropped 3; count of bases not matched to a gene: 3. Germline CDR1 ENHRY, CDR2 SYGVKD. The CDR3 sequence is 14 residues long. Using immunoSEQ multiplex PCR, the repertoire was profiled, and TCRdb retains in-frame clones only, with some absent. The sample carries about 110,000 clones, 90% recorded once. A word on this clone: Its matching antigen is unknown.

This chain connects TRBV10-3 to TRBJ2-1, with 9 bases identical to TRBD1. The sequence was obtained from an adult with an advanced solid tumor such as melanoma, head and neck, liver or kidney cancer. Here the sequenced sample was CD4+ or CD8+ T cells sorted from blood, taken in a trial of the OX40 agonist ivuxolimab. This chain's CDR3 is CAIRPTGGYNEQFF. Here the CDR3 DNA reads TGTGCCATCAGACCGACAGGGGGCTACAATGAGCAGTTCTTC.